The rows below give T cell receptor beta chains drawn from one sample of a study of cytomegalovirus exposure and HLA in healthy donors. Sequencing was performed with immunoSEQ multiplex PCR; in TCRdb, only in-frame clones are kept and a portion is missing. In the table there are approximately 140,000 clones, around 80% of which are singletons. The sample comprised PBMCs. The receptors stem from a man aged 40-49 years in good health and CMV-seronegative. CDR3s include the opening cysteine and the closing phenylalanine or tryptophan. A D gene is named only where the DNA matches it firmly. Only some rows state a clone size, as once, few, many or a class for expanded clones.

D	size	J	V	DNA	CDR3
TRBD2	few	TRBJ2-5	TRBV4-3	TGCGCCAGCAGCCAAATTACCGGGACTAGAGGGGAGACCCAGTACTTC	CASSQITGTRGETQYF
-	few	TRBJ2-3	TRBV6-5	TGTGCCAGCAGTCGCGGTTCGATTGGCACAGATACGCAGTATTTT	CASSRGSIGTDTQYF
-	-	TRBJ1-6	TRBV30	TGTGCCTGGAGTGTACCAAGTGTCAGCTCCTATAATTCACCCCTCCACTTT	CAWSVPSVSSYNSPLHF
TRBD1	-	TRBJ1-5	TRBV5-6	TGTGCCAGCAGCGAGCAGGGGGTCACCTATAGCAATCAGCCCCAGCATTTT	CASSEQGVTYSNQPQHF
-	-	TRBJ2-5	TRBV28	TGTGCCAGCAGTTTATGGGGAGACGAGACCCAGTACTTC	CASSLWGDETQYF
-	-	TRBJ2-2	TRBV19	TGTGCCAGTATTGGAGGTACACACACCGGGGAGCTGTTTTTT	CASIGGTHTGELFF
TRBD1	-	TRBJ1-1	TRBV19	TGTGCCAGTAGTATTACCGCCCGGACAGGGGCCACTGAAGCTTTCTTT	CASSITARTGATEAFF
TRBD2	-	TRBJ2-7	TRBV11-1	TGTGCCAGCAGCTTAGCCTCCAGCGGGAGTTGGTCCTACGAGCAGTACTTC	CASSLASSGSWSYEQYF
TRBD1	-	TRBJ2-5	TRBV4-1	TGCGCCAGCAGCATTGGACAGGGGGGAGAGACCCAGTACTTC	CASSIGQGGETQYF
TRBD2	-	TRBJ2-2	TRBV2	TGTGCCAGCAAGCGGGGCGTGAACACCGGGGAGCTGTTTTTT	CASKRGVNTGELFF
-	-	TRBJ2-7	TRBV28	TGTGCCAGCAGTTTTGGAGGGAACGAGCAGTACTTC	CASSFGGNEQYF
TRBD2	-	TRBJ2-7	TRBV5-6	TGTGCCAGCAGCTTGGGTACTAGCGGCTTCTCCTACGAGCAGTACTTC	CASSLGTSGFSYEQYF
TRBD1	-	TRBJ1-2	TRBV28	TGTGCCAGCAGTTCCCCCGGGACAGGGCTCCTTGGTATCTATGGCTACACCTTC	CASSSPGTGLLGIYGYTF
-	-	TRBJ2-7	TRBV30	TGTGCCTGGCGATGGGGGGGGGCCTCCTACGAGCAGTACTTC	CAWRWGGASYEQYF
TRBD1	-	TRBJ1-2	TRBV9	TGTGCCAGCAGCGGAGGGACAGACGCTAACTATGGCTACACCTTC	CASSGGTDANYGYTF
TRBD1	-	TRBJ2-7	TRBV19	TGTGCCAGTAGTTCGGTGATCGGGACAGGGGTATCCTACGAGCAGTACTTC	CASSSVIGTGVSYEQYF
-	-	TRBJ1-4	TRBV4-3	TGCGCCAGCAGCCAAGGTTTGTCGGGGGATAATAATGAAAAACTGTTTTTT	CASSQGLSGDNNEKLFF
-	-	TRBJ2-3	TRBV4-1	TGCGCCAGCAGCCCCCCCAGATCAGATACGCAGTATTTT	CASSPPRSDTQYF
TRBD1	-	TRBJ1-6	TRBV30	TGTGCCTGGAGTGTTACTCGGACATGGACAGGGGTGTATGATAATTCACCCCTCCACTTT	CAWSVTRTWTGVYDNSPLHF
-	-	TRBJ2-6	TRBV5-1	TGCGCCAGCAGCTTGTTGAGTTCCTCTGGGGCCAACGTCCTGACTTTC	CASSLLSSSGANVLTF
-	-	TRBJ2-7	TRBV7-9	TGTGCCAGCAGCCTGAACGCGGGACCGGCCTACGAGCAGTACTTC	CASSLNAGPAYEQYF
TRBD2	-	TRBJ2-5	TRBV4-2	TGTGCCGGCAGCCCAGACGGACTAGCGGGGGAAGAGACCCAGTACTTC	CAGSPDGLAGEETQYF
TRBD2	-	TRBJ2-1	TRBV5-1	TGCGCCAGCAGTTTAGCGGGAGACCTCTACAATGAGCAGTTCTTC	CASSLAGDLYNEQFF
TRBD2	-	TRBJ2-3	TRBV4-2	TGTGCCAGCAGCCCCGGAGGGACTAGCGGGGGGGCTAGCACAGATACGCAGTATTTT	CASSPGGTSGGASTDTQYF
TRBD1	-	TRBJ2-7	TRBV10-2	TGCGCCAGCACCCCCGGGACAGGAAGGGGCGAGCAGTACTTC	CASTPGTGRGEQYF
-	-	TRBJ2-7	TRBV5-4	TGTGCCAGCAGCTGGGGGGATGAGCAGTACTTC	CASSWGDEQYF
TRBD1	-	TRBJ1-2	TRBV5-4	TGTGCCAGCAGCTTGCCGGGACAGGGGTACGACTATGGCTACACCTTC	CASSLPGQGYDYGYTF
TRBD1	-	TRBJ2-7	TRBV6-5	TGTGCCAGCAGTTACTCTGGACAGGGGGTATACGAGCAGTACTTC	CASSYSGQGVYEQYF
TRBD2	-	TRBJ2-7	TRBV18	TGTGCCAGCTCACAACTAGCGGGGGGGCCAGGCGAGCAGTACTTC	CASSQLAGGPGEQYF
-	-	TRBJ1-5	TRBV2	TGTGCCAGCAGTGACGAGGAAAATCAGCCCCAGCATTTT	CASSDEENQPQHF
TRBD2	-	TRBJ2-7	TRBV6-1	TGTGCCAGCAGTGAAGAAGGGACTAGCCTTCCCTCCTACGAGCAGTACTTC	CASSEEGTSLPSYEQYF
-	-	TRBJ2-6	TRBV6-4	TGTGCCAGCAGTGACTGGACCAGCTCTGGGGCCAACGGCCTGACTTTC	CASSDWTSSGANGLTF
TRBD2	-	TRBJ2-2	TRBV7-7	TGTGCCAGCAGCTTAAAGGCGGGGGGCGGGGAGCTGTTTTTT	CASSLKAGGGELFF
-	once	TRBJ2-7	TRBV19	TGTGCCAGTAGTATAGATATGTCCTACGAGCAGTACTTC	CASSIDMSYEQYF
-	-	TRBJ2-3	TRBV27	TGTGCCAGCAGTCCGAGCCCTCGCCCAGATACGCAGTATTTT	CASSPSPRPDTQYF
TRBD1	-	TRBJ2-2	TRBV30	TGTGCCTGGAGAGGGACAGACCTGACCGGGGAGCTGTTTTTT	CAWRGTDLTGELFF
TRBD1	-	TRBJ2-7	TRBV6-1	TGTGCCAGCAGGGGGACAGGGGCCTACGAGCAATACTTC	CASRGTGAYEQYF
-	-	TRBJ2-3	TRBV19	TGTGCCAGTAGTATGGGAGCTAGAATTTCCACAGATACGCAGTATTTT	CASSMGARISTDTQYF
TRBD2	-	TRBJ2-1	TRBV4-1	TGCGCCAGCAGCCAAGTGGTAGCGGGGGGGCGCGGCTCCTACAATGAGCAGTTCTTC	CASSQVVAGGRGSYNEQFF
-	-	TRBJ1-5	TRBV19	TGTGCCAGTAGTGCGTACAGGGACGGTCAGCCCCAGCATTTT	CASSAYRDGQPQHF
-	few	TRBJ2-2	TRBV5-8	TGTGCCAGCAGCTTGGTAGGACAATACACCGGGGAGCTGTTTTTT	CASSLVGQYTGELFF
-	few	TRBJ2-2	TRBV11-2	TGTGCCAGCAGCTTAGACAACACGAACACCGGGGAGCTGTTTTTT	CASSLDNTNTGELFF
-	once	TRBJ1-2	TRBV10-3	TGTGCCATCAGTGATCCAGACTTAAACTATGGCTACACCTTC	CAISDPDLNYGYTF
TRBD2	-	TRBJ2-1	TRBV2	TGTGCCAGCAGTGAGGTTGCGGGAGGGGATATTCAGTTCTTC	CASSEVAGGDIQFF
TRBD1	-	TRBJ2-5	TRBV28	TGTGCCAGCAGCCATTTCGACAGGGGACAAGAGACCCAGTACTTC	CASSHFDRGQETQYF
-	few	TRBJ1-1	TRBV28	TGTGCCAGCAGAAGGCAGGGAAATGGGGCCACTGAAGCTTTCTTT	CASRRQGNGATEAFF
-	-	TRBJ1-2	TRBV18	TGTGCCAGCTCACCATCATTCGGGGTACCGGGGTCTAACTATGGCTACACCTTC	CASSPSFGVPGSNYGYTF
TRBD1	-	TRBJ2-2	TRBV2	TGTGCCAGCAGTGTAGGACAGGGGTACACCGGGGAGCTGTTTTTT	CASSVGQGYTGELFF
TRBD2	-	TRBJ2-5	TRBV5-4	TGCGCCAGCAGCTCTCGGACTAGCGGGACCGAGACCCAGTACTTC	CASSSRTSGTETQYF
TRBD2	-	TRBJ2-3	TRBV5-1	TGCGCCAGCAGCTTTAGCGGGGCTTTAGATACGCAGTATTTT	CASSFSGALDTQYF
-	-	TRBJ2-7	TRBV29-1	TGCAGCGTTGTTGGCGGGACCGTCTACGAGCAGTACTTC	CSVVGGTVYEQYF
TRBD2	-	TRBJ2-5	TRBV27	TGTGCCAGCAGTTTTTTTGGGACTAGCGGGAGTGAGACCCAGTACTTC	CASSFFGTSGSETQYF
TRBD2	-	TRBJ2-2	TRBV5-4	TGTGCCAGCAGCTTACACCTACTAGGCGGGAGGGCCAAGGAGCTGTTTTTT	CASSLHLLGGRAKELFF
TRBD2	few	TRBJ2-1	TRBV4-1	TGCGCCAGCAGTAGGACTAGCGGGAGTTCAGGCAATGAGCAGTTCTTC	CASSRTSGSSGNEQFF
TRBD2	-	TRBJ2-7	TRBV27	TGTGCCAGCAGGTCCAGCGGGAGCCCCTCCGAGCAGTACTTC	CASRSSGSPSEQYF
TRBD1	-	TRBJ1-1	TRBV28	TGTGCCAGCAGTACGAGAACAGGGGGAAACACTGAAGCTTTCTTT	CASSTRTGGNTEAFF
TRBD2	-	TRBJ2-5	TRBV30	TGTGCCTGGAGTGTACTGGGCGGGAGGTGGGAGACCCAGTACTTC	CAWSVLGGRWETQYF
TRBD1	-	TRBJ2-3	TRBV10-3	TGTGCCATCGGACAGGGGACGAGAGGCTCTTCTAACACAGATACGCAGTATTTT	CAIGQGTRGSSNTDTQYF
TRBD2	-	TRBJ2-5	TRBV28	TGTGCCAGCAGTTTACCTCCGGGACTAGCGGGGTTGAAAGAGACCCAGTACTTC	CASSLPPGLAGLKETQYF
-	-	TRBJ2-1	TRBV25-1	TGTGCCAGCAGTTACGCAGGGTGGGACAATGAGCAGTTCTTC	CASSYAGWDNEQFF